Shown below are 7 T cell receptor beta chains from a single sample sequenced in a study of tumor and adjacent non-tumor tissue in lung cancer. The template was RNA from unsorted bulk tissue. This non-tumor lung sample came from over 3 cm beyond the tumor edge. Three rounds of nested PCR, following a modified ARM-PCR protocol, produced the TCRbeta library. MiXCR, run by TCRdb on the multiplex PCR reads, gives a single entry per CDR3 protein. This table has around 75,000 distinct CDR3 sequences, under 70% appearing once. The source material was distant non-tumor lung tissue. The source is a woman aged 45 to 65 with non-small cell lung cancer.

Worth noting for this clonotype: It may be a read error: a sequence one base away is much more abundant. The CDR3 sequence: CSIENLNTDTQYF. CDR3 nucleotides: TGCAGCATTGAGAACTTAAACACAGATACGCAGTATTTT. The chain links TRBV29-1 to TRBJ2-3, with D unresolved. The CDR3 sequence is 13 residues long. Germline V CDR1 and CDR2: SQVTM, ANQGSEA.

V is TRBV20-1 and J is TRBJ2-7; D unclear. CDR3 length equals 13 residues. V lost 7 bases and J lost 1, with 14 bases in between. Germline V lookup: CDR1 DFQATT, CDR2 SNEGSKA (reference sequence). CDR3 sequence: CSVMNKTSYEQYF. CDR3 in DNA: TGCAGTGTTATGAACAAGACATCCTACGAGCAGTACTTC.

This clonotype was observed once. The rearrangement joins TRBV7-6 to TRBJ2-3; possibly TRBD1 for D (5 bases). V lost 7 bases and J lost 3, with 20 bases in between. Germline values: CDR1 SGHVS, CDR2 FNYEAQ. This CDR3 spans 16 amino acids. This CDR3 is CASTPFGARPTDTQYF. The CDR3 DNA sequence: TGTGCCAGCACCCCCTTTGGGGCGAGACCTACAGATACGCAGTATTTT.

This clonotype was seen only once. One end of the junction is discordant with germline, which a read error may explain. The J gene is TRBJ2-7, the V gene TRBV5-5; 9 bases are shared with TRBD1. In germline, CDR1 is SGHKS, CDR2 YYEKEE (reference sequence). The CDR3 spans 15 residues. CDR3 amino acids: CVSSLSGTGNYEHYF. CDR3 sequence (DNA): TGCGTCAGCAGCTTAAGCGGGACAGGGAACTACGAGCATTACTTC.

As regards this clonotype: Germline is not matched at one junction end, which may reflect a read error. Here the CDR3 DNA reads TGCAATGCTAGACTTCCGGGGAGGGTTTACAATGAGCACTTCTTC. It encodes CNARLPGRVYNEHFF. This chain joins TRBV20-1 and TRBJ2-1, with 7 bases fitting TRBD2. CDR1 is DFQATT, CDR2 SNEGSKA, per germline (reference sequence). The CDR3 covers 15 residues.

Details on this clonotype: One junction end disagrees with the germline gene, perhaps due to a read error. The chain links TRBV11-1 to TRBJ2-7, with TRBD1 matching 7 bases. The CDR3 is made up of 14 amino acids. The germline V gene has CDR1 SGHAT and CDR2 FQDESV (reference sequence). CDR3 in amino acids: CAISHWDSSYEQHF. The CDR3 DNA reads TGTGCCATCAGCCACTGGGACAGCTCCTACGAGCAGCACTTC.

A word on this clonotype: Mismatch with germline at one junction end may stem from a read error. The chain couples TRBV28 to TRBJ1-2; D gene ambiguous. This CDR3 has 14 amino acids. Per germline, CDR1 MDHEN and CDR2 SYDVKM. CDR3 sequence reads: CAGSTLPLNYGYTF. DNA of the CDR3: TGTGCCGGCAGTACCCTCCCCCTTAACTATGGCTACACTTTC.